This TCR beta chain was observed in a study of CD8+CD57+ T cells in acquired aplastic anemia. Sequencing involved patients with CD8+CD57+ cell expansion previously shown by flow cytometry. Genomic DNA, serving as template, underwent TCR beta VDJ and CDR3 profiling. TCRdb ran MiXCR on the reads and lists one entry per CDR3 protein. The profile covers about 470,000 distinct CDR3 sequences, with around 30% appearing a single time and around 0.82% taken by the ten largest. General study results and limits: The same twenty-nine CD8+ CDR3 sequences occurred in patients and in controls.

Trimming cost V 7 bases and J 3 bases; bases outside gene matches: 10. This CDR3 region has 16 residues. Germline values: CDR1 MRHNA, CDR2 SNTAGT. To note about this clonotype: The antigen is undetermined.

The origin of this receptor is a human donor with aplastic anemia. Sequencing used sorted CD4+, CD8+, or CD8+CD57+ T cells (not recorded which) from PBMCs. The chain joins TRBV6-4 to TRBJ2-7; TRBD1 matches at 12 bases. The CDR3 sequence: CASTRWGTGGFYEQYF. In DNA form, the CDR3 reads TGTGCCAGCACCCGGTGGGGGACAGGGGGCTTCTACGAGCAGTACTTC.